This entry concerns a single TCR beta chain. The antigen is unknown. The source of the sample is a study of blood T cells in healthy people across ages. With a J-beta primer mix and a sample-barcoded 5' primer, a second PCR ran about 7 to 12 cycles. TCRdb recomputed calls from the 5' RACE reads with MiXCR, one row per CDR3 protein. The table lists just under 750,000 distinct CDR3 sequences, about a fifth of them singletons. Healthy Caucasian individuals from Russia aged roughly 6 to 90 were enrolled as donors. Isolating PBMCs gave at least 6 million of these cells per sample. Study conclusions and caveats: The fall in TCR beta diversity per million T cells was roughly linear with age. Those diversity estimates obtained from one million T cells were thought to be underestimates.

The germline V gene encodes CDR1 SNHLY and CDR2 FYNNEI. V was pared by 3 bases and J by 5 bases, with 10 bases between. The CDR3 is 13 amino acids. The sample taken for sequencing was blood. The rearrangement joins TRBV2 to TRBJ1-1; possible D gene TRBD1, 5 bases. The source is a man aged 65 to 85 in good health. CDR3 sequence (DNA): TGTGCCAGCAGTGATCAAGGGGTGACTGAAGCTTTCTTT. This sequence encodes CASSDQGVTEAFF.